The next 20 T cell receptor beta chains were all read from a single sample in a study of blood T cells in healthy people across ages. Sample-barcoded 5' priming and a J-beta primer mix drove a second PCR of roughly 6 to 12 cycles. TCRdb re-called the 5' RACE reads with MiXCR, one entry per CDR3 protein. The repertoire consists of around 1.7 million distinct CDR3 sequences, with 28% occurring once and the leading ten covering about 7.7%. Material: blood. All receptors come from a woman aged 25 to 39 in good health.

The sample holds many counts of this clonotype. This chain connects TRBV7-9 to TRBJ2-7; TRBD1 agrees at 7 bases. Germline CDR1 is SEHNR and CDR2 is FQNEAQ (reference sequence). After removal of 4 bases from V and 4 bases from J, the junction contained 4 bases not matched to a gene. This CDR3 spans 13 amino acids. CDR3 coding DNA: TGTGCCAGCAGCTCGACAGGGATGTACGAGCAGTACTTC. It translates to CASSSTGMYEQYF.

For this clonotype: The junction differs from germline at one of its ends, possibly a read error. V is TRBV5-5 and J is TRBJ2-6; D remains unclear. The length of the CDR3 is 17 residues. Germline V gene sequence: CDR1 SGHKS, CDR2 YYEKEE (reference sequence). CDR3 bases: TGTGCCAGCAGCCCGCACACCGAAGTTTATGGGACCAACGTCCTGACTTTC. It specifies CASSPHTEVYGTNVLTF.

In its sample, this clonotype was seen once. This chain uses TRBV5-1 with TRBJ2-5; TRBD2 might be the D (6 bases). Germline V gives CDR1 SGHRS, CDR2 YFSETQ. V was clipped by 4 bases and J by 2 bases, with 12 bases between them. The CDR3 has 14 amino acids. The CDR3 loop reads CASSRGDLQETQYF. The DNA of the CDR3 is TGCGCCAGCAGCCGAGGGGACTTACAAGAGACCCAGTACTTC. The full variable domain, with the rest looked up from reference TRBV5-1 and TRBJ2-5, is KAGVTQTPRYLIKTRGQQVTLSCSPISGHRSVSWYQQTPGQGLQFLFEYFSETQRNKGNFPGRFSGRQFSNSRSEMNVSTLELGDSALYLCASSRGDLQETQYFGPGTRLLVL.

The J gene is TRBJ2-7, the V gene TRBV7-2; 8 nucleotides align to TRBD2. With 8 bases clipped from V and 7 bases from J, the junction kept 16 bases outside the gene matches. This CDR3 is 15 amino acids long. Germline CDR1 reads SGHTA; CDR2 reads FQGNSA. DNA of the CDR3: TGTGCCAGCCGCACGTGGACGGGAGGGCCGGGTGAGCAGTACTTC. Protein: CASRTWTGGPGEQYF. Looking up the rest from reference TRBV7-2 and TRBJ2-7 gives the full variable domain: GAGVSQSPSNKVTEKGKDVELRCDPISGHTALYWYRQSLGQGLEFLIYFQGNSAPDKSGLPSDRFSAERTGGSVSTLTIQRTQQEDSAVYLCASRTWTGGPGEQYFGPGTRLTVT.

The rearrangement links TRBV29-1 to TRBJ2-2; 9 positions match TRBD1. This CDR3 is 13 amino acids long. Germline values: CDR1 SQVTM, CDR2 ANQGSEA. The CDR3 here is CSAGTGSPGELFF. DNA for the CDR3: TGCAGTGCCGGGACAGGGAGTCCCGGGGAGCTGTTTTTT.

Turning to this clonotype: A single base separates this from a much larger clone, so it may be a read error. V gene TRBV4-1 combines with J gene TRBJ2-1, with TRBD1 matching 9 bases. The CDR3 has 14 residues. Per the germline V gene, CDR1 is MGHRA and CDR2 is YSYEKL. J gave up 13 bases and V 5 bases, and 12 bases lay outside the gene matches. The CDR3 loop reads CASSVQGAQETQFF. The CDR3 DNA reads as TGCGCCAGCAGCGTACAGGGGGCCCAAGAGACCCAGTTCTTC.

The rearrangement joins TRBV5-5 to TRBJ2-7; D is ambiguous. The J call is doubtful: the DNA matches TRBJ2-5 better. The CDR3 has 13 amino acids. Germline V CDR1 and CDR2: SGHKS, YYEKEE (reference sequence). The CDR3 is CASSFMDEETQYF. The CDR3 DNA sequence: TGTGCCAGCAGCTTCATGGATGAAGAGACCCAGTACTTC.

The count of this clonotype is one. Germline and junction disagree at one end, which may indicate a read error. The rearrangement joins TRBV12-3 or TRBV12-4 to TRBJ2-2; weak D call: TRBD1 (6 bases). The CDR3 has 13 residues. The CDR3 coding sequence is TGTGCCAGCAGAGCAGGGGTGCCCGGAGAGCTGTTTTTT. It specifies CASRAGVPGELFF.

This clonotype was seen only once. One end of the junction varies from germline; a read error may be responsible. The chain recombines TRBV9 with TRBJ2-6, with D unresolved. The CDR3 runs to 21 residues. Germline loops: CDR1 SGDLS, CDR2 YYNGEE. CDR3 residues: CAGSVEAPSVVSSPGANVLTF. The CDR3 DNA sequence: TGTGCCGGCAGCGTAGAAGCCCCCTCCGTGGTGTCATCGCCTGGGGCCAACGTCCTGACTTTC.

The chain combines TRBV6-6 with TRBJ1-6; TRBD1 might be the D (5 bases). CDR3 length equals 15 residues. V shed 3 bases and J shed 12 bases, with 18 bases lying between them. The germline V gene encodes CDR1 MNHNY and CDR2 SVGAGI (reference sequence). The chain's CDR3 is CASSYRGTDGGPLHF. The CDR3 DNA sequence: TGTGCCAGCAGTTATAGGGGCACCGACGGGGGACCCCTCCACTTT.

CDR3 loop: CASSLAPPDNEQYF. The CDR3 coding sequence is TGTGCCAGCAGTTTAGCCCCGCCGGACAATGAGCAGTACTTC. The chain combines TRBV12-3 or TRBV12-4 with TRBJ2-7, with D possibly being TRBD1 (5 bases). CDR3 length: 14 amino acids. Trimming shortened V by 0 bases and J by 7 bases, and 13 bases separated the two germline ends.

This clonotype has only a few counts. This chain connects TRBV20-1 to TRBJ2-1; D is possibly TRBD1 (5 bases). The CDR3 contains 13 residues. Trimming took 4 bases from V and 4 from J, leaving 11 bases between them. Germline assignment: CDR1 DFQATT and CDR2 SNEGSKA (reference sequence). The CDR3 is CSATRASYNEQFF. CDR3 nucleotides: TGCAGTGCTACCAGGGCTTCGTACAATGAGCAGTTCTTC.

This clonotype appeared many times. CDR3 in DNA: TGTGCCAGCAGCTTAGATTGGGGGGTCTATGGCTACACCTTC. It specifies CASSLDWGVYGYTF. This chain joins TRBV7-2 and TRBJ1-2; a weak D match, TRBD1 (5 bases). CDR3 size: 14 residues. V lost 1 base and J lost 4, with 10 bases in between. Germline V gene lookup returns CDR1 SGHTA and CDR2 FQGNSA. The complete variable domain, with remaining parts taken from reference TRBV7-2 and TRBJ1-2, reads GAGVSQSPSNKVTEKGKDVELRCDPISGHTALYWYRQSLGQGLEFLIYFQGNSAPDKSGLPSDRFSAERTGGSVSTLTIQRTQQEDSAVYLCASSLDWGVYGYTFGSGTRLTVV.

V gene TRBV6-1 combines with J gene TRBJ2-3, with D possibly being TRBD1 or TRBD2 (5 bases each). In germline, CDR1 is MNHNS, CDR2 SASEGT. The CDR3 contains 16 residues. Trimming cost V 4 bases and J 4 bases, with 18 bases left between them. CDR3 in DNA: TGTGCCAGCAGTGTAGTTTCAGGGACGGCTTCAGATACGCAGTATTTT. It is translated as CASSVVSGTASDTQYF.

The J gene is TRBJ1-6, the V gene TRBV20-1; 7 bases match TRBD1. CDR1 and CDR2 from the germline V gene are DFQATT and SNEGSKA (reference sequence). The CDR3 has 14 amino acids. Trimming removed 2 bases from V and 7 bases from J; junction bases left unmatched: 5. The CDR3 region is CSARSDRDNSPLHF. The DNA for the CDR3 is TGCAGTGCTAGATCCGACAGGGACAATTCACCCCTCCACTTT.

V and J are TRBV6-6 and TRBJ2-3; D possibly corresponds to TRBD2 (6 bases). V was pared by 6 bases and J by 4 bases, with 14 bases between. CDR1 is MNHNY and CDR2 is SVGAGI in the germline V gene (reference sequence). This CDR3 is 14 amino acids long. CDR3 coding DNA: TGTGCCAGCAGAACCGGCGGGGTAGCAGATACGCAGTATTTT. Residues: CASRTGGVADTQYF.

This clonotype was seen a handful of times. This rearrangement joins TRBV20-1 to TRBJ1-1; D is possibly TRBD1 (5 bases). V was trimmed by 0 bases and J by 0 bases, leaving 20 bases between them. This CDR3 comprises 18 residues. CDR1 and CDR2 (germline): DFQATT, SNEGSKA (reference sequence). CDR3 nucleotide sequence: TGCAGTGCTAGAGATAGGATGACGGCCGGGGGATTGAACACTGAAGCTTTCTTT. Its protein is CSARDRMTAGGLNTEAFF.

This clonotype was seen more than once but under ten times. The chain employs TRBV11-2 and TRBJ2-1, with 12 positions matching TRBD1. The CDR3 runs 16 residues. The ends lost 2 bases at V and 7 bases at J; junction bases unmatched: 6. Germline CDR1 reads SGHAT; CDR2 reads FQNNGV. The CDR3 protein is CASSLSWDRGPNEQFF. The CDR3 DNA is TGTGCCAGCAGCTTATCCTGGGACAGGGGGCCGAATGAGCAGTTCTTC.

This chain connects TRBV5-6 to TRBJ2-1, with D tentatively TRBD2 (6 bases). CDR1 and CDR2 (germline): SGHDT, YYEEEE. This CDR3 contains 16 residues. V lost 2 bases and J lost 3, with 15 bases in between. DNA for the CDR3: TGTGCCAGCAGCTTAACGACCGGGACTGACTACAATGAGCAGTTCTTC. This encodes CASSLTTGTDYNEQFF.

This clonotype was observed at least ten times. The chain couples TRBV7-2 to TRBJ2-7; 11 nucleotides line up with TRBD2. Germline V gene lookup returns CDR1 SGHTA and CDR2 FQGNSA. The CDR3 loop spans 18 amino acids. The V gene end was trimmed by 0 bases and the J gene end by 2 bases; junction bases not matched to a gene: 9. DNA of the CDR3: TGTGCCAGCAGCTTAGCGCGGGGACTAGCGGTTCGAACCTACGAGCAGTACTTC. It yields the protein CASSLARGLAVRTYEQYF. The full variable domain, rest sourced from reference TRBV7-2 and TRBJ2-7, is GAGVSQSPSNKVTEKGKDVELRCDPISGHTALYWYRQSLGQGLEFLIYFQGNSAPDKSGLPSDRFSAERTGGSVSTLTIQRTQQEDSAVYLCASSLARGLAVRTYEQYFGPGTRLTVT.